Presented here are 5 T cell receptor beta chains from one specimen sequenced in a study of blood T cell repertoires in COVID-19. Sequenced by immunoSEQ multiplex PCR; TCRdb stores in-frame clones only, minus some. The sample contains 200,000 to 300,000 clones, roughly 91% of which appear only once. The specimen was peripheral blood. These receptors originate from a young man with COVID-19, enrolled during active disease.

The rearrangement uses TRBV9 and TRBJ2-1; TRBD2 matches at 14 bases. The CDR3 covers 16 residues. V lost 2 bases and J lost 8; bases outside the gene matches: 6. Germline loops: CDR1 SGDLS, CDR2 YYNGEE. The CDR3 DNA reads TGTGCCAGCAGCGTGGCCGGACTAGCGGGGGGACATGAGCAGTTCTTC. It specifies CASSVAGLAGGHEQFF. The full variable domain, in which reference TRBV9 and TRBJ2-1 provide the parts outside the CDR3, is DSGVTQTPKHLITATGQRVTLRCSPRSGDLSVYWYQQSLDQGLQFLIQYYNGEERAKGNILERFSAQQFPDLHSELNLSSLELGDSALYFCASSVAGLAGGHEQFFGPGTRLTVL.

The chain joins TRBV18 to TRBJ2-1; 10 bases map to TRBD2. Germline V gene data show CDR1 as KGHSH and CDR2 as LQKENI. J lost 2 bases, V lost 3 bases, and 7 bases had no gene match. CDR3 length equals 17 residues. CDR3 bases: TGTGCCAGCTCACCGCGTGGGAGCGGGGGGGCCTACAATGAGCAGTTCTTC. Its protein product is CASSPRGSGGAYNEQFF.

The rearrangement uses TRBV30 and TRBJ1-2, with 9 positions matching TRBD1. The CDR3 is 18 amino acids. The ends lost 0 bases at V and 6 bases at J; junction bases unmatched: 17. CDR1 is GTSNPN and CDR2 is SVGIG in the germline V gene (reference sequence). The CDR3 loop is CAWSVLAGQGFVLNGYTF. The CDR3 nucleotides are TGTGCCTGGAGTGTACTTGCGGGACAGGGATTTGTACTTAATGGCTACACCTTC.

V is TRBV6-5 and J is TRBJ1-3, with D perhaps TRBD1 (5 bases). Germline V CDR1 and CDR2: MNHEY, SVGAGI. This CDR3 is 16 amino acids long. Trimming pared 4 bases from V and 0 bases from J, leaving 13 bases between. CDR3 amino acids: CASSSDNNHSGNTIYF. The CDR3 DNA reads TGTGCCAGCAGTTCGGACAACAACCACTCTGGAAACACCATATATTTT.

DNA for the CDR3: TGCAGTGCGAGGACAGGGGAAGAGCAGTACTTC. Its protein is CSARTGEEQYF. This chain uses TRBV20-1 with TRBJ2-7; 9 positions agree with TRBD1. The CDR3 is 11 residues long. Trimming at V came to 6 bases and at J to 7 bases, leaving 4 bases not matched to a gene. Germline lookup yields CDR1 DFQATT and CDR2 SNEGSKA (reference sequence).